One and the same sample provided the 32 T cell receptor beta chains below, sequenced in a study of shared clonotypes between healthy human individuals. The protocol was immunoSEQ multiplex PCR, while the TCRdb copy is restricted to in-frame clones and leaves out a portion. The sample lists 1.4 million to 1.5 million clones; approximately 97% were seen once. Material: naive CD4+ T cells sorted from blood. As to subset: CD45RA+ positively selected. These receptors originate from a man aged 30 to 45 in good health.

The rearrangement links TRBV6-6 to TRBJ2-7; 8 positions match TRBD2. The trim removed 3 bases at V and 0 bases at J, leaving 7 bases unmatched. CDR3 length: 16 amino acids. CDR1 and CDR2 from the germline V gene are MNHNY and SVGAGI (reference sequence). CDR3 bases: TGTGCCAGCAGTTATCGGGGGGGCCCGTCCTCCTACGAGCAGTACTTC. Translating gives CASSYRGGPSSYEQYF.

The chain has TRBV6-5 and TRBJ1-5; 9 nucleotides line up with TRBD1. V lost 6 bases, J lost 4 bases, and 4 bases stayed unmatched. This CDR3 is 14 amino acids long. The germline V gene has CDR1 MNHEY and CDR2 SVGAGI. The CDR3 DNA sequence: TGTGCCAGCAGCGGACAGGGGCGAAATCAGCCCCAGCATTTT. Its protein product is CASSGQGRNQPQHF.

The chain employs TRBV5-1 and TRBJ1-5, with D tentatively TRBD1 (6 bases). The CDR3 covers 14 residues. CDR1 is SGHRS, CDR2 YFSETQ, per germline. With 3 bases removed from V and 5 bases from J, the gap between germline ends came to 12 bases. The CDR3: CASSSGQLDQPQHF. In DNA, the CDR3 is TGCGCCAGCAGCTCTGGACAGTTGGATCAGCCCCAGCATTTT.

The chain couples TRBV6-4 to TRBJ1-2; a possible D gene is TRBD1 (5 bases). The CDR3 has 12 amino acids. V lost 6 bases, J lost 8 bases, and 13 bases lay in between. CDR1 and CDR2 from the germline V gene are MRHNA and SNTAGT. The CDR3 spells CASRGVSGGYTF. The CDR3 region has the DNA TGTGCCAGCAGAGGGGTCTCGGGAGGCTACACCTTC.

This chain links TRBV18 with TRBJ2-7, with D hard to call. The V and J ends lost 2 bases and 2 bases respectively, with 13 bases between them. Germline assignment: CDR1 KGHSH and CDR2 LQKENI. The CDR3 has 15 amino acids. The CDR3, as DNA: TGTGCCAGCTCACCAAGGCAGAGACTTCCCTACGAGCAGTACTTC. This codes for CASSPRQRLPYEQYF.

The chain links TRBV9 to TRBJ2-1, with a tentative D call TRBD2 (6 bases). This CDR3 spans 17 amino acids. Germline V gene sequence: CDR1 SGDLS, CDR2 YYNGEE. V dropped 3 bases and J dropped 6 bases, with 22 bases sitting between them. The CDR3 protein is CASSESPSAIYLNEQFF. In nucleotides, the CDR3 is TGTGCCAGCAGCGAATCCCCTAGCGCCATATACCTCAATGAGCAGTTCTTC.

V and J are TRBV5-1 and TRBJ1-3; 7 nucleotides match TRBD1. In germline, CDR1 is SGHRS, CDR2 YFSETQ. The CDR3 is 16 amino acids. Unmatched junction bases numbered 5, after V lost 0 bases and J lost 2 bases. CDR3 sequence reads: CASSLEGTATGNTIYF. CDR3 sequence (DNA): TGCGCCAGCAGCTTGGAGGGGACAGCGACTGGAAACACCATATATTTT.

On this clone: Other DNA sequences from this sample encode an identical CDR3 as well. The chain couples TRBV7-9 to TRBJ1-1; weak D call: TRBD1 (5 bases). The CDR3 consists of 15 residues. Deletions cut 2 bases from V and 0 bases from J, with 10 bases between. CDR1 SEHNR and CDR2 FQNEAQ come from the germline V gene (reference sequence). The CDR3 DNA follows: TGTGCCAGCAGCTTACGTGACAGCATGAACACTGAAGCTTTCTTT. Translated: CASSLRDSMNTEAFF.

The chain has TRBV30 and TRBJ2-1; D not resolved. This CDR3 region has 10 residues. Germline V CDR1 and CDR2: GTSNPN, SVGIG (reference sequence). CDR3 amino acids: CALGNGEQFF. The DNA of the CDR3 is TGTGCTCTTGGGAATGGTGAGCAGTTCTTC. Full variable domain (outside the CDR3, taken from reference TRBV30 and TRBJ2-1): SQTIHQWPATLVQPVGSPLSLECTVEGTSNPNLYWYRQAAGRGLQLLFYSVGIGQISSEVPQNLSASRPQDRQFILSSKKLLLSDSGFYLCALGNGEQFFGPGTRLTVL.

The chain joins TRBV9 to TRBJ2-2; a weak D match, TRBD2 (5 bases). The CDR3 consists of 16 residues. Germline V gene data show CDR1 as SGDLS and CDR2 as YYNGEE. The V and J ends lost 0 bases and 1 base respectively, with 10 bases between them. The CDR3 region is CASSVVNSVNTGELFF. In DNA form, the CDR3 reads TGTGCCAGCAGCGTAGTTAATAGCGTGAACACCGGGGAGCTGTTTTTT.

This clone was counted once. The chain is built from TRBV28 and TRBJ2-2, with TRBD2 matching over 10 bases. The V and J ends lost 3 bases and 8 bases, in that order; junction bases with no gene match: 3. The CDR3 sequence is 14 residues long. CDR1 MDHEN and CDR2 SYDVKM come from the germline V gene. Written as DNA, the CDR3 is TGTGCCAGCAGTTTTCTAGCGGGAGTAGGGGAGCTGTTTTTT. Translating it yields CASSFLAGVGELFF.

This clone has only one observation. This chain joins TRBV29-1 and TRBJ2-1, with 9 bases that match TRBD2. The germline CDR1 and CDR2 sequences are SQVTM and ANQGSEA. The CDR3 is made up of 14 amino acids. The V segment lost 7 bases and the J segment 5 bases; nucleotides outside the gene matches: 9. The CDR3 is CSAFGSGGHNEQFF. The CDR3 DNA reads TGCAGCGCCTTTGGTAGCGGGGGACACAATGAGCAGTTCTTC.

The rearrangement uses TRBV5-1 and TRBJ2-3; 12 bases align to TRBD1. Trimming removed 0 bases from V and 2 bases from J; junction bases left unmatched: 13. The germline gives CDR1 SGHRS, CDR2 YFSETQ. The CDR3 contains 20 residues. CDR3 region: CASSLGDRGQGLINTDTQYF. CDR3 coding DNA: TGCGCCAGCAGCTTGGGGGACAGGGGGCAAGGACTGATAAACACAGATACGCAGTATTTT.

The V call is TRBV15, the J call TRBJ1-4, with D possibly TRBD1 on 6 matching bases. Germline V CDR1 and CDR2: LNHNV, YYDKDF (reference sequence). This CDR3 is 13 amino acids long. V was cut by 6 bases and J by 8 bases, with 13 bases left in between. Here the CDR3 DNA reads TGTGCCACCAGACCGGGACACCAAGAAAAACTGTTTTTT. Encoded protein: CATRPGHQEKLFF.

The chain is built from TRBV25-1 and TRBJ1-2; no clear D. CDR3 length: 14 residues. Germline CDR1 and CDR2: MGHDK and SYGVNS. V was clipped by 2 bases and J by 5 bases, with 12 bases between them. CDR3 coding DNA: TGTGCCAGCAGTGAAGGTGGTCAGTTATATGGCTACACCTTC. This encodes CASSEGGQLYGYTF.

The chain couples TRBV10-2 to TRBJ1-5, with TRBD1 matching over 7 bases. CDR1 is WSHSY, CDR2 SAAADI, per germline. V was pared by 8 bases and J by 7 bases, with 14 bases of the junction left unmatched. This CDR3 region has 15 residues. CDR3 in DNA: TGCGCCAGCGGAGGCGGTACAGGGGAGGGCCAGCCCCAGCATTTT. It specifies CASGGGTGEGQPQHF.

In the case of this clone: At one of its ends the junction is not consistent with the germline gene, which may arise from a read error. The rearrangement uses TRBV7-7 and TRBJ2-2; 14 nucleotides agree with TRBD2. The CDR3 loop spans 17 amino acids. CDR1 and CDR2 from the germline V gene are SSHAT and FNYEAQ (reference sequence). Written as DNA, the CDR3 is TGTGCTAGCAGCTCCACCCCGGGACTAGCGGGAGCCGGGGAGCTGTTTTTT. Amino acid sequence: CASSSTPGLAGAGELFF.

The rearrangement uses TRBV19 and TRBJ2-7; 8 bases fit TRBD1. Germline values: CDR1 LNHDA, CDR2 SQIVND (reference sequence). The V and J ends lost 6 bases and 0 bases, in that order; junction bases with no gene match: 1. The CDR3 sequence is 13 residues long. CDR3 DNA: TGTGCCAGTAGGGACAGGGACTCCTACGAGCAGTACTTC. Translating it yields CASRDRDSYEQYF.

The J gene is TRBJ1-5, the V gene TRBV5-5, with a tentative D call TRBD1 (6 bases). Germline CDR1 is SGHKS and CDR2 is YYEKEE (reference sequence). There are 13 residues in the CDR3. V was trimmed by 4 bases and J by 7 bases, leaving 12 bases between them. CDR3 bases: TGTGCCAGCAGCCGGGGGGCGGGACAGCCCCAGCATTTT. The encoded protein is CASSRGAGQPQHF.

The chain is built from TRBV2 and TRBJ2-7, with 7 positions matching TRBD1. Trimming cost V 8 bases and J 5 bases; bases outside gene matches: 12. CDR1 and CDR2 (germline): SNHLY, FYNNEI. The CDR3 contains 14 residues. The CDR3 coding sequence is TGTGCCAGCCATCGCGACAGGGCTCCGAACGAGCAGTACTTC. It is translated as CASHRDRAPNEQYF.

J is TRBJ1-5 and V is TRBV7-6, with 9 bases identical to TRBD1. The CDR3 covers 15 residues. CDR1 and CDR2 (germline): SGHVS, FNYEAQ. The junction had 6 bases not matched to a gene; V was cut back by 5 bases and J by 4 bases. CDR3 DNA sequence: TGTGCCAGCAGCCCCGGGACAGGGATTAATCAGCCCCAGCATTTT. Protein: CASSPGTGINQPQHF.

This rearrangement joins TRBV5-4 to TRBJ2-3; D perhaps matches TRBD1 (5 bases). V lost 3 bases and J lost 2, with 13 bases in between. The CDR3 contains 15 residues. Germline V gene sequence: CDR1 SGHNT, CDR2 YYREEE (reference sequence). The CDR3 reads CASSSMTDSTDTQYF. CDR3 nucleotide sequence: TGTGCCAGCAGCTCTATGACAGACTCCACAGATACGCAGTATTTT. Using reference TRBV5-4 and TRBJ2-3 for the parts outside the CDR3, the full variable domain is ETGVTQSPTHLIKTRGQQVTLRCSSQSGHNTVSWYQQALGQGPQFIFQYYREEENGRGNFPPRFSGLQFPNYSSELNVNALELDDSALYLCASSSMTDSTDTQYFGPGTRLTVL.

This chain links TRBV30 with TRBJ2-2; a weak D match, TRBD2 (5 bases). Germline values: CDR1 GTSNPN, CDR2 SVGIG (reference sequence). V dropped 0 bases and J dropped 5 bases, with 13 bases sitting between them. The CDR3 runs to 15 residues. This chain's CDR3 is CAWSVRTFTTGELFF. CDR3 in DNA: TGTGCCTGGAGTGTTCGGACTTTTACTACCGGGGAGCTGTTTTTT.

The chain links TRBV18 to TRBJ1-2; 9 positions agree with TRBD1. J lost 8 bases, V lost 1 base, and 17 bases had no gene match. The CDR3 contains 18 residues. Germline V CDR1 and CDR2: KGHSH, LQKENI. The CDR3 DNA sequence: TGTGCCAGCTCACCACGCATGGCTACAGGGGGCCCCGCAAAGGGCTACACCTTC. It translates to CASSPRMATGGPAKGYTF. Complete variable domain (other parts from reference TRBV18 and TRBJ1-2): NAGVMQNPRHLVRRRGQEARLRCSPMKGHSHVYWYRQLPEEGLKFMVYLQKENIIDESGMPKERFSAEFPKEGPSILRIQQVVRGDSAAYFCASSPRMATGGPAKGYTFGSGTRLTVV.

With regard to this clone: The same CDR3 is also encoded by other DNA sequences in this sample. CDR3 DNA: TGTGCCAGCAGCGTAGCAGGGGGCGGGTACGAGCAGTACTTC. It yields the protein CASSVAGGGYEQYF. The chain joins TRBV9 to TRBJ2-7; 8 nucleotides align to TRBD1. The V segment lost 0 bases and the J segment 4 bases; nucleotides outside the gene matches: 3. The length of the CDR3 is 14 residues. CDR1 and CDR2 (germline): SGDLS, YYNGEE.

The chain joins TRBV28 to TRBJ1-3; D remains unclear. CDR1 is MDHEN and CDR2 is SYDVKM in the germline V gene. Trimming cost V 10 bases and J 3 bases, with 22 bases left between them. This CDR3 comprises 16 residues. CDR3 residues: CATHSPSFQHGNTIYF. The CDR3 DNA is TGTGCCACCCACTCTCCCTCTTTTCAACATGGAAACACCATATATTTT.

CDR3 sequence (DNA): TGCAGCGCGGGGACGGGGAACACCGGGGAGCTGTTTTTT. It encodes CSAGTGNTGELFF. The gene calls are TRBV29-1 and TRBJ2-2; D is possibly TRBD1 or TRBD2 (5 bases each). Looked up from germline, CDR1 is SQVTM and CDR2 is ANQGSEA. The CDR3 extends over 13 amino acids. The V end was cut by 7 bases, the J end by 1 base, with 10 bases between.

V and J are TRBV15 and TRBJ1-2; no definite D call. The CDR3 totals 15 residues. Trimming stripped 0 bases from V and 4 bases from J, with 12 bases between. Germline V CDR1 and CDR2: LNHNV, YYDKDF (reference sequence). For the CDR3, the DNA is TGTGCCACCAGCAGAGATCGTCCGGGTACCTATGGCTACACCTTC. This sequence encodes CATSRDRPGTYGYTF.

This chain joins TRBV29-1 and TRBJ2-5, with D tentatively TRBD2 (7 bases). This CDR3 is built from 14 residues. From germline, CDR1 is SQVTM and CDR2 ANQGSEA. The V and J ends lost 6 bases and 4 bases respectively, with 18 bases between them. In nucleotides, the CDR3 is TGCAGCGTCCGGAGTTGGGGGGGCATAGAGACCCAGTACTTC. It codes for CSVRSWGGIETQYF. The full variable domain, its missing parts supplied by reference TRBV29-1 and TRBJ2-5, is SAVISQKPSRDICQRGTSLTIQCQVDSQVTMMFWYRQQPGQSLTLIATANQGSEATYESGFVIDKFPISRPNLTFSTLTVSNMSPEDSSIYLCSVRSWGGIETQYFGPGTRLLVL.

This clone has a single count. The genes are TRBV25-1 and TRBJ2-7; the D is unclear. This CDR3 has 14 residues. CDR1 and CDR2 (germline): MGHDK, SYGVNS. Trimming removed 2 bases at V and 7 bases at J, with 15 bases between. In DNA form, the CDR3 reads TGTGCCAGCAGTGAACTAGGGCTACTTGGGGAGCAGTACTTC. Residues: CASSELGLLGEQYF.

As concerns this clone: The identical CDR3 is also encoded by other nucleotide sequences in the sample. The chain has TRBV28 and TRBJ2-3; 10 nucleotides agree with TRBD2. Germline V gene sequence: CDR1 MDHEN, CDR2 SYDVKM. The V and J ends lost 2 bases and 8 bases, in that order; junction bases with no gene match: 4. This CDR3 has 14 residues. The CDR3 loop reads CASSLLAGEGTQYF. The CDR3 DNA sequence: TGTGCCAGCAGTTTACTAGCGGGAGAGGGTACGCAGTATTTT.

This clone has only one observation. V is TRBV5-1 and J is TRBJ2-7, with D possibly called TRBD1 or TRBD2 (6 bases each). Germline V gene sequence: CDR1 SGHRS, CDR2 YFSETQ. CDR3 size: 15 residues. Trimming shortened V by 4 bases and J by 7 bases, and 21 bases separated the two germline ends. CDR3 loop: CASSTGTEILREQYF. The CDR3 DNA reads as TGCGCCAGCAGCACAGGGACTGAGATCCTACGAGAGCAGTACTTC.